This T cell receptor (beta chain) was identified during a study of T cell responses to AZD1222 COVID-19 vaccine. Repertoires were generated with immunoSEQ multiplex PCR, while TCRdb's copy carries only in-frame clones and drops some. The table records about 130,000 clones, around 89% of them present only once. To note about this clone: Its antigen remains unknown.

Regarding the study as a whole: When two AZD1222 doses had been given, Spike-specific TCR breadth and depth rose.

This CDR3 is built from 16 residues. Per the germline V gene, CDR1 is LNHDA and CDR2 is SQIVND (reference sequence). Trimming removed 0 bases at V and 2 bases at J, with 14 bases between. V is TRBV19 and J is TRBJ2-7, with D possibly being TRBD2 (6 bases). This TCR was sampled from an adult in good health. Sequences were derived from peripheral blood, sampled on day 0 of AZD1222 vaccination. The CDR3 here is CASSIDRIAETYEQYF. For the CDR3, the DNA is TGTGCCAGTAGTATAGATCGAATAGCGGAGACCTACGAGCAGTACTTC.